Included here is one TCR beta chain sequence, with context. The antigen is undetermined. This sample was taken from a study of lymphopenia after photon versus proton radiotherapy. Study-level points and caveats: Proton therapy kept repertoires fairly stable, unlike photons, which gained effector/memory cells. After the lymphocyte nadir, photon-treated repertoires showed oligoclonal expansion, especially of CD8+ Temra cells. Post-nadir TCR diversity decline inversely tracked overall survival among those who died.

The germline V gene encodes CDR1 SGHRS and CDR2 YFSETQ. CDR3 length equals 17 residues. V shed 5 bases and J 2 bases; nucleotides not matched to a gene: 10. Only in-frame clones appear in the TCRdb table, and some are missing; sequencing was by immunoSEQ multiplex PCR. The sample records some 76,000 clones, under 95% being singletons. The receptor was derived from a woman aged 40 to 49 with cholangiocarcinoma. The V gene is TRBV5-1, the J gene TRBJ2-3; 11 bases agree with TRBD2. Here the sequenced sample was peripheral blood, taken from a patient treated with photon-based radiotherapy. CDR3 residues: CASRLLAGGINTDTQYF. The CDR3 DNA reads TGCGCCAGCAGACTTCTAGCGGGGGGTATAAACACAGATACGCAGTATTTT.